What follows describes a single T cell receptor (beta chain). Only a few counts were recorded for this clonotype. Its antigen is unknown. No base quality information exists; no much larger clone differs at one position. TCR beta CDR3 regions were amplified from RNA transcripts. A first-round RT-PCR of the TCR CDR3 used the HTBI primer set with the Qiagen OneStep RT-PCR kit. Libraries were constructed in a second round of multiplex PCR, after which size selection and purification were carried out. Paired-end sequencing of the libraries was performed with 100 bp reads on an Illumina HiSeq2000. The authors' analysis ran thus. SOAPnuke was used to process the raw data, removing reads that contained adapters or uncalled bases, had a mean Phred below 15, or lacked an exact match to the constant primer or identifier. COPE v1.2.5 was used to merge the high-quality paired reads, and each unique nucleotide sequence was defined as a clonotype. MiTCR v1.1 was used to align clonotypes to the IMGT TRBV, TRBD and TRBJ reference segments. The analysis included only V-J combinations with a frequency above 0.0001, which together covered 99% to 99.2% of the repertoires. The TCS score was defined as F50 (clonal expansion) divided by E x V (chaos), with BLOSUM62-based TCRdist calculated between CDR3 peptides within each V-J. Welch's t-statistics and random forest reduced approximately 520 V-J features to 13, which were used in a naive Bayes classifier (R e1071). TCRdb handled the public reads itself, with Q25 trimming in fastp and clone calling in MiXCR, and kept productive beta chains. Identical CDR3 proteins give one entry, which carries the most common genes and DNA. For this entry, the V and J calls and clone size follow TCRdb and not the study's own pipeline. Counted in this sample were 650,000 to 750,000 distinct CDR3 sequences; 14% of them appeared once. Roughly a tenth of the sample lies in the top ten.

Stable Graves' hyperthyroidism was defined as the absence of progression to ophthalmopathy over 18 months of follow-up. The hyperthyroidism patients were between 18 and 65 years old and newly diagnosed, with a disease duration of less than 2 months. Patients with uncontrolled infections, other autoimmune diseases, pregnancy or lactation were excluded. Diagnoses were established on the basis of clinical symptoms, serum thyroxine and TRAb, thyroid ultrasound, and orbital computed tomography. PBMCs were separated from 10 ml of fresh peripheral blood using Ficoll-Paque density gradient centrifugation. Total RNA was extracted using Trizol reagent, and RNA quality was assessed on an Agilent 2100 Bioanalyzer. The sample is drawn from a study of T cells in Graves' hyperthyroidism and ophthalmopathy (dated by TCRdb to the late 2010s). Study-level background: Peripheral blood was sampled at the time of initial diagnosis, prior to any treatment. The study also compared thyroid tissue and blood T-cell repertoires from about six Graves' hyperthyroidism patients. Once sampling was done, hyperthyroidism patients were given methimazole at a starting dose of 30 mg daily, whereas ophthalmopathy patients were given high-dose intravenous methylprednisolone. To identify TCR V-J signatures that set the groups apart, the researchers used a discovery cohort of 95 to 100 patients, made up of 40 to 45 with Graves' ophthalmopathy and 57 with stable Graves' hyperthyroidism. For training and testing, the 80 to 100 patients in the discovery cohort were randomly divided in a 7:3 ratio. Whether ophthalmopathy could be predicted prospectively was tested in an independent validation cohort made up of under 20 hyperthyroidism patients plus 17 patients who later progressed to ophthalmopathy. According to the paper, TCR Vbeta CDR3 sequencing was carried out on more than 120 peripheral blood samples, which came from 40 to 45 ophthalmopathy, around 74 hyperthyroidism and approximately 17 progressor patients. The paper as a whole reports these results and caveats: In validation, the model predicted progression to ophthalmopathy with over 60% sensitivity and roughly 75% specificity, a median of 6.5 months before onset. Most expanded thyroid clonotypes (frequency above 0.001) were also detected in blood, suggesting blood repertoires may reflect thyroid immune responses. Sample size was not statistically predetermined, and investigators were not blinded to group allocation. A model built on a 13 V-J signature distinguished ophthalmopathy from stable hyperthyroidism, reaching 87.88% sensitivity and around 81% specificity in cross-validation and 80%/75% in testing.

The CDR3 spans 18 residues, from the cysteine through the phenylalanine. Only the CDR3 part of the read is kept: 54 bases, read in frame from the first base. V sheds 0 bases and J sheds 11 bases, leaving 25 bases between their ends. From the germline V gene (reference sequence), CDR1 is LGHDT and CDR2 is YNNKEL. This receptor was taken from a woman younger than 30 with Graves' hyperthyroidism. The rearrangement joined TRBV3-1 to TRBJ1-4, with a weak D call of TRBD1 (6 bases match). Input material: blood. The DNA sequence is as follows: TGTGCCAGCAGCCAAGAGAAGGGGGGCGCTTGGCCGGGGGTCAAACTGTTTTTT. Translated, it gives CASSQEKGGAWPGVKLFF. The full variable domain, completed from the reference TRBV3-1 and TRBJ1-4 proteins outside the CDR3, reads DTAVSQTPKYLVTQMGNDKSIKCEQNLGHDTMYWYKQDSKKFLKIMFSYNNKELIINETVPNRFSPKSPDKAHLNLHINSLELGDSAVYFCASSQEKGGAWPGVKLFFGSGTQLSVL.